The 13 T cell receptor beta chains listed next were all sequenced from one sample in a study of shared clonotypes between healthy human individuals. The assay was immunoSEQ multiplex PCR, and TCRdb's table has in-frame clones only and misses some. This table has nearly 2 million clones, 85% to 95% appearing once. Naive CD8 populations comprised CD45RO-negative cells positively selected for CCR7, excluding terminally differentiated effector memory CD45RA+ cells. Sequenced sample: naive CD8+ T cells sorted from blood. These receptors were obtained from a man younger than 35 in good health.

J is TRBJ1-1 and V is TRBV5-4; D ambiguous. The V end was cut by 2 bases, the J end by 1 base, with 3 bases between. CDR3 size: 12 residues. The germline V gene has CDR1 SGHNT and CDR2 YYREEE (reference sequence). The CDR3 is CASSFANTEAFF. In nucleotides, the CDR3 is TGTGCCAGCAGCTTCGCGAACACTGAAGCTTTCTTT.

The chain combines TRBV28 with TRBJ1-4, with no clear D. The CDR3 covers 14 residues. V was cut by 6 bases and J by 5 bases, with 13 bases left in between. CDR1 and CDR2 (germline): MDHEN, SYDVKM. CDR3 protein: CASSRLGLNEKLFF. CDR3 DNA sequence: TGTGCCAGCAGCCGCCTGGGGTTGAATGAAAAACTGTTTTTT. Full variable domain (outside the CDR3, taken from reference TRBV28 and TRBJ1-4): DVKVTQSSRYLVKRTGEKVFLECVQDMDHENMFWYRQDPGLGLRLIYFSYDVKMKEKGDIPEGYSVSREKKERFSLILESASTNQTSMYLCASSRLGLNEKLFFGSGTQLSVL.

This chain links TRBV5-1 with TRBJ2-3; 7 nucleotides line up with TRBD1. Germline loops: CDR1 SGHRS, CDR2 YFSETQ. CDR3 length: 13 amino acids. The junction had 3 bases not matched to a gene; V was cut back by 5 bases and J by 3 bases. CDR3 protein: CASRGTVTDTQYF. The DNA for the CDR3 is TGCGCCAGCAGGGGGACAGTAACAGATACGCAGTATTTT. The full variable domain, rest sourced from reference TRBV5-1 and TRBJ2-3, is KAGVTQTPRYLIKTRGQQVTLSCSPISGHRSVSWYQQTPGQGLQFLFEYFSETQRNKGNFPGRFSGRQFSNSRSEMNVSTLELGDSALYLCASRGTVTDTQYFGPGTRLTVL.

J is TRBJ2-2 and V is TRBV27, with 9 bases matching TRBD2. Germline CDR1 and CDR2: MNHEY and SMNVEV (reference sequence). J lost 8 bases, V lost 1 base, and 8 bases had no gene match. The CDR3 extends over 16 amino acids. CDR3 sequence reads: CASSLWGGGAGGELFF. CDR3 sequence (DNA): TGTGCCAGCAGTTTATGGGGCGGGGGGGCCGGAGGGGAGCTGTTTTTT.

This chain connects TRBV2 to TRBJ1-5; possible D gene TRBD1, 6 bases. This CDR3 comprises 15 residues. V was pared by 5 bases and J by 12 bases, with 23 bases between. Germline assignment: CDR1 SNHLY and CDR2 FYNNEI. This CDR3 is CASSQTGGDGGIQHF. CDR3 DNA sequence: TGTGCCAGCAGTCAAACGGGCGGCGACGGGGGCATCCAGCATTTT.

V usage is TRBV7-9 and J usage is TRBJ1-1; D not certain. Germline CDR1 SEHNR, CDR2 FQNEAQ (reference sequence). The CDR3 consists of 12 residues. Trimming took 4 bases from V and 3 from J, leaving 6 bases between them. CDR3 sequence: CASSSIDTEAFF. The CDR3 nucleotides are TGTGCCAGCAGCTCGATTGACACTGAAGCTTTCTTT.

This clone appeared a single time. The gene calls are TRBV6-6 and TRBJ2-3, with TRBD1 matching 9 bases. The germline CDR1 and CDR2 sequences are MNHNY and SVGAGI (reference sequence). The V segment lost 6 bases and the J segment 2 bases; nucleotides outside the gene matches: 9. CDR3 length: 16 amino acids. The CDR3 DNA reads TGTGCCAGCAGCCCCCAAACAGGGGGCATCACAGATACGCAGTATTTT. Translated, it gives CASSPQTGGITDTQYF.

The chain recombines TRBV5-1 with TRBJ2-3; TRBD2 matches 9 bases. Germline assignment: CDR1 SGHRS and CDR2 YFSETQ. V was clipped by 4 bases and J by 1 base; unmatched bases: 4. The CDR3 has 15 residues. The CDR3 region has the DNA TGCGCCAGCAGCGCGTGGACTAGCGGCACAGATACGCAGTATTTT. It codes for CASSAWTSGTDTQYF.

The chain carries TRBV27 and TRBJ2-5; D could derive from TRBD1 or TRBD2 (6 bases each). V was trimmed by 7 bases and J by 1 base, leaving 19 bases between them. The germline gives CDR1 MNHEY, CDR2 SMNVEV (reference sequence). The CDR3 consists of 16 residues. The CDR3 DNA is TGTGCCAGCAACCAGAACGGGGGCCTCCGCCAAGAGACCCAGTACTTC. The encoded protein is CASNQNGGLRQETQYF.

The chain is built from TRBV15 and TRBJ2-6; D uncertain. The CDR3 spans 16 residues. V gave up 0 bases and J gave up 4 bases, with 10 bases separating them. Germline V lookup: CDR1 LNHNV, CDR2 YYDKDF (reference sequence). DNA of the CDR3: TGTGCCACCAGCAGAGATTTCGGGTCCGGGGCCAACGTCCTGACTTTC. Its protein product is CATSRDFGSGANVLTF.

V and J are TRBV28 and TRBJ2-2; D call uncertain. Germline values: CDR1 MDHEN, CDR2 SYDVKM. The germline V and J ends were trimmed by 5 bases and 6 bases, with 22 bases remaining between them. The CDR3 is 17 amino acids. As DNA, the CDR3 is TGTGCCAGCAGTATCCTCATTTCAAGGAGAGCCGCCGGGGAGCTGTTTTTT. Translation gives CASSILISRRAAGELFF.

V is TRBV7-9 and J is TRBJ2-3; 7 nucleotides line up with TRBD1. CDR3 size: 12 residues. Germline assignment: CDR1 SEHNR and CDR2 FQNEAQ (reference sequence). V lost 8 bases to trimming and J lost 4 bases; unmatched junction nucleotides: 3. This chain's CDR3 is CASHGTADTQYF. The CDR3 bases are TGTGCCAGCCACGGGACAGCAGATACGCAGTATTTT.

V is TRBV7-8 and J is TRBJ2-7; D remains unclear. This CDR3 has 15 amino acids. V was trimmed by 5 bases and J by 3 bases, leaving 17 bases between them. Germline assignment: CDR1 SGHVS and CDR2 FQNEAQ. CDR3 nucleotides: TGTGCCAGCAGCCATCCGGGCCTCGCCGTCTACGAGCAGTACTTC. This codes for CASSHPGLAVYEQYF. Full variable domain (outside the CDR3, taken from reference TRBV7-8 and TRBJ2-7): GAGVSQSPRYKVAKRGQDVALRCDPISGHVSLFWYQQALGQGPEFLTYFQNEAQLDKSGLPSDRFFAERPEGSVSTLKIQRTQQEDSAVYLCASSHPGLAVYEQYFGPGTRLTVT.